This T cell receptor (beta chain) was sequenced during a study of blood T cells in healthy people across ages. J gave up 5 bases and V 3 bases, and 4 bases lay outside the gene matches. This CDR3 spans 12 amino acids. The V gene's germline CDR1 is DFQATT and CDR2 SNEGSKA (reference sequence). PCR was performed a second time for roughly 7 to 12 cycles using a sample-barcoded 5' primer and a J-beta primer mix. TCRdb re-analysed the 5' RACE reads in MiXCR, keeping a single row per CDR3 protein. The sample has about 780,000 distinct CDR3 sequences; roughly 25% are singletons. These data were likewise used in another study, on T cells of mothers and their children.

This chain links TRBV20-1 with TRBJ2-7, with 7 bases fitting TRBD2. The source of this sequence is a boy aged 5-17 years in good health. Sequenced sample: blood. The CDR3 reads CSARGGGHEQYF. In nucleotides, the CDR3 is TGCAGTGCTAGGGGCGGGGGACACGAGCAGTACTTC.